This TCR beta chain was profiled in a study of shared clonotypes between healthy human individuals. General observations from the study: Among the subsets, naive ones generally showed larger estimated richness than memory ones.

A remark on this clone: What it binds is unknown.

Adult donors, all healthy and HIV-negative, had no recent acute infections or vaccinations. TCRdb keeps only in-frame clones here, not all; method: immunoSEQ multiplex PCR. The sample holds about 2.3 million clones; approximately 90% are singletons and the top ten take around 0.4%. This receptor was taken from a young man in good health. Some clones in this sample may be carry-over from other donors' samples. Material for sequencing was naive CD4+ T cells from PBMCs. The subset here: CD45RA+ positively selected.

CDR3 loop: CASTTGGPPYGYTF. The CDR3 region has the DNA TGTGCCAGCACCACAGGGGGGCCGCCCTATGGCTACACCTTC. This chain joins TRBV27 and TRBJ1-2; TRBD1 agrees at 8 bases. Per the germline V gene, CDR1 is MNHEY and CDR2 is SMNVEV (reference sequence). The ends lost 7 bases at V and 4 bases at J; junction bases unmatched: 8. The CDR3 extends over 14 amino acids.